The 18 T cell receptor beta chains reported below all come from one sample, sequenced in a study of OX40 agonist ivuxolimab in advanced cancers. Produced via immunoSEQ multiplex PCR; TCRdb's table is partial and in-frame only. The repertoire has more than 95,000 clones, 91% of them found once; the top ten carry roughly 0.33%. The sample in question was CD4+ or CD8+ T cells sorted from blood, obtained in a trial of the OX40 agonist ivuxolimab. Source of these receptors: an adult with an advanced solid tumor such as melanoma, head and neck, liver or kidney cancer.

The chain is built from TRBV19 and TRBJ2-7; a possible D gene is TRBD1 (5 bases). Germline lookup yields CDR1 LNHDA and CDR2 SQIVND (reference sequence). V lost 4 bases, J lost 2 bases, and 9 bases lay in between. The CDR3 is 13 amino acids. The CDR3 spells CASSRTTTYEQYF. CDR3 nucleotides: TGTGCCAGTAGTAGGACAACGACCTACGAGCAGTACTTC.

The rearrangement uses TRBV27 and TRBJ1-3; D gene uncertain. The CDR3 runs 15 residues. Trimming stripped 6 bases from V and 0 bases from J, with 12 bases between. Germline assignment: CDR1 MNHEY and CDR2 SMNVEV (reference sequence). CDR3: CASRPGSNSGNTIYF. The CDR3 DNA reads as TGTGCCAGCAGACCCGGGTCCAACTCTGGAAACACCATATATTTT.

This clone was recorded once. This chain's CDR3 is CASSAGSTEAFF. In DNA form, the CDR3 reads TGTGCCAGCAGCGCAGGGAGCACTGAAGCTTTCTTT. This chain connects TRBV7-9 to TRBJ1-1; tentative D call: TRBD1 (5 bases). Trimming removed 5 bases from V and 4 bases from J, with 8 bases in between. The CDR3 length is 12 residues. Germline V gives CDR1 SEHNR, CDR2 FQNEAQ (reference sequence).

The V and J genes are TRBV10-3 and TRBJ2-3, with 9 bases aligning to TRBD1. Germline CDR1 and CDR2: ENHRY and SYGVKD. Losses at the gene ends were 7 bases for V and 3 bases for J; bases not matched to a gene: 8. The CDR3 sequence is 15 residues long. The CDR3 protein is CAITDTGGKTDTQYF. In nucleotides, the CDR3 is TGTGCCATCACTGATACAGGGGGCAAAACAGATACGCAGTATTTT.

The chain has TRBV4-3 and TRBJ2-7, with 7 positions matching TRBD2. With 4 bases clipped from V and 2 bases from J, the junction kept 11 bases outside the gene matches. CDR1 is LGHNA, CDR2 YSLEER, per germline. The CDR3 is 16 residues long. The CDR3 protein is CASSRDTSAPPYEQYF. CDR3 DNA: TGCGCCAGCAGCCGAGACACTAGCGCTCCGCCCTACGAGCAGTACTTC.

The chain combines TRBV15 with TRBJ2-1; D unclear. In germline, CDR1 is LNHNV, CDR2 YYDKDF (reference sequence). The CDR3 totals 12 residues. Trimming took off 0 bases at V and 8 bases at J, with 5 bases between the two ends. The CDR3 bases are TGTGCCACCAGCAGAGATCCCGATGAGCAGTTCTTC. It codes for CATSRDPDEQFF.

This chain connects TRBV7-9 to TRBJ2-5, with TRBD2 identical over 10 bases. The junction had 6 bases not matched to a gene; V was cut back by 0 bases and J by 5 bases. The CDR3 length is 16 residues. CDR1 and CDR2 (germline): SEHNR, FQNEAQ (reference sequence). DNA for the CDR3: TGTGCCAGCAGCTTAGCGCGTCTAGCGGGAGTTGAGACCCAGTACTTC. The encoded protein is CASSLARLAGVETQYF.

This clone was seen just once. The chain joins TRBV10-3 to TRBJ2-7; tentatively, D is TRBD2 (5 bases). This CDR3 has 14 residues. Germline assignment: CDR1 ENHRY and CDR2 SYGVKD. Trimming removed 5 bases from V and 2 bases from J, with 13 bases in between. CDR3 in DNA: TGTGCCATCAGTTCCCGGGATCTACCCTACGAGCAGTACTTC. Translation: CAISSRDLPYEQYF.

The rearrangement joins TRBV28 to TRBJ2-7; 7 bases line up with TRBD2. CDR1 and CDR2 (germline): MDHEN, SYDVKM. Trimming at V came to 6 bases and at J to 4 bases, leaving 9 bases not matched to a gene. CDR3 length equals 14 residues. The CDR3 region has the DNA TGTGCCAGCAGCAATATAGCGGGCTCTTACGAGCAGTACTTC. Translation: CASSNIAGSYEQYF. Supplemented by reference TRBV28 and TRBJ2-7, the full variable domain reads DVKVTQSSRYLVKRTGEKVFLECVQDMDHENMFWYRQDPGLGLRLIYFSYDVKMKEKGDIPEGYSVSREKKERFSLILESASTNQTSMYLCASSNIAGSYEQYFGPGTRLTVT.

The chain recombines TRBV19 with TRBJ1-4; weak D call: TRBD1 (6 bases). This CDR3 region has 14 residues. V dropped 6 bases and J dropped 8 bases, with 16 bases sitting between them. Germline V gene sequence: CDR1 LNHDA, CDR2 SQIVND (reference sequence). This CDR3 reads CASRLGGAAEKLFF. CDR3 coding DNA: TGTGCCAGTAGGCTCGGGGGGGCTGCGGAAAAACTGTTTTTT.

The CDR3 DNA sequence: TGTGCCAGCAGTGAAACTCGGGGTAGCGGGGATAAGGGGGGCATTCAGTACTTC. Translated: CASSETRGSGDKGGIQYF. This chain connects TRBV6-1 to TRBJ2-4; TRBD2 matches 8 bases. CDR1 is MNHNS and CDR2 is SASEGT in the germline V gene. Trimming took 2 bases from V and 9 from J; bases not matched to a gene: 18. This CDR3 spans 18 amino acids.

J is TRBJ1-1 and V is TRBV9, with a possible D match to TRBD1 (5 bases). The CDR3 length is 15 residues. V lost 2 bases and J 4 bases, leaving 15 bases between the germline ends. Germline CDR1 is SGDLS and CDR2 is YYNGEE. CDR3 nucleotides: TGTGCCAGCAGCGTCAGGGCAACAGGTGGCACTGAAGCTTTCTTT. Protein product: CASSVRATGGTEAFF.

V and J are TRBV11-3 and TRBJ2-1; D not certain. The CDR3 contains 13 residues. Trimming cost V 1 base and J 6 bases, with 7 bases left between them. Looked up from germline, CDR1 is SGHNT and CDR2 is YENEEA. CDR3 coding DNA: TGTGCCAGCAGCTTAGCAAGGTCCAATGAGCAGTTCTTC. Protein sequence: CASSLARSNEQFF.

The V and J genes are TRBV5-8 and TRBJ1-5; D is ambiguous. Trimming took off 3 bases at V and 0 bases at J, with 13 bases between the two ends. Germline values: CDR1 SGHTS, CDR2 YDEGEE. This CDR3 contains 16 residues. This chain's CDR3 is CASSSRASYSNQPQHF. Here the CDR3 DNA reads TGTGCCAGCAGCTCCCGGGCCTCTTATAGCAATCAGCCCCAGCATTTT.

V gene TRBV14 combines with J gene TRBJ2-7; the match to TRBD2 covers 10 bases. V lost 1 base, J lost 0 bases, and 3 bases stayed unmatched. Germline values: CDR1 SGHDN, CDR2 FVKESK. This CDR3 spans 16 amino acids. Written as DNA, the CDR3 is TGTGCCAGCAGCCAAGGGCCTAGCGGGGGCTCCTACGAGCAGTACTTC. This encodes CASSQGPSGGSYEQYF.

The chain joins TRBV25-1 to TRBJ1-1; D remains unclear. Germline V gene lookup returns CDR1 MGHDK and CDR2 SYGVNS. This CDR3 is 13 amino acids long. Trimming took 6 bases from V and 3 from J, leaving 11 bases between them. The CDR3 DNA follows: TGTGCCAGCAGGGGAAGAGGTTACACTGAAGCTTTCTTT. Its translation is CASRGRGYTEAFF. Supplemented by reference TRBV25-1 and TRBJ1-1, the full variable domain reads EADIYQTPRYLVIGTGKKITLECSQTMGHDKMYWYQQDPGMELHLIHYSYGVNSTEKGDLSSESTVSRIRTEHFPLTLESARPSHTSQYLCASRGRGYTEAFFGQGTRLTVV.

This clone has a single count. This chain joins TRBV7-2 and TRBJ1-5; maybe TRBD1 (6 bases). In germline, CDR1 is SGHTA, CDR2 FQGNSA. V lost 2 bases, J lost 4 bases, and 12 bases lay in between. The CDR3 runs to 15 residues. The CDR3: CASSLQGLSNQPQHF. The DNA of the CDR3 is TGTGCCAGCAGCTTACAGGGGCTCTCAAATCAGCCCCAGCATTTT.

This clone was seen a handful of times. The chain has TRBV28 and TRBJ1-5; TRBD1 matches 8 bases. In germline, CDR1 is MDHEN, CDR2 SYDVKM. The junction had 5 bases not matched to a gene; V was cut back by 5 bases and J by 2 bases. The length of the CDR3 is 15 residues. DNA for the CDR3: TGTGCCAGCAGTCCTGGGACAGGAGGCAATCAGCCCCAGCATTTT. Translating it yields CASSPGTGGNQPQHF. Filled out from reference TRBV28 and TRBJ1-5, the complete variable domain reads DVKVTQSSRYLVKRTGEKVFLECVQDMDHENMFWYRQDPGLGLRLIYFSYDVKMKEKGDIPEGYSVSREKKERFSLILESASTNQTSMYLCASSPGTGGNQPQHFGDGTRLSIL.